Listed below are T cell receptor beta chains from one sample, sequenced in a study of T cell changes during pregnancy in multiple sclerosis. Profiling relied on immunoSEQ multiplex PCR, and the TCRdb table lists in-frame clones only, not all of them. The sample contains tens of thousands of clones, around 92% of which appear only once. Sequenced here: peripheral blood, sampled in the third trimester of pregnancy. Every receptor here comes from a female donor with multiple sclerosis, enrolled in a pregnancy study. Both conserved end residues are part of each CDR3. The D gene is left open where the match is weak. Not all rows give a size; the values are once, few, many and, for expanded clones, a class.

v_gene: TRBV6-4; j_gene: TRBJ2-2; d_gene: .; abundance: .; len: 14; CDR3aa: CASSGGQGTGELFF; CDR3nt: TGTGCCAGCAGTGGGGGACAAGGCACCGGGGAGCTGTTTTTT
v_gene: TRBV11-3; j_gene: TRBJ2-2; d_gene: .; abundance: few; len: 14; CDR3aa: CASSLEGGVGELFF; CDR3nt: TGTGCCAGCAGCTTAGAAGGCGGTGTCGGGGAGCTGTTTTTT
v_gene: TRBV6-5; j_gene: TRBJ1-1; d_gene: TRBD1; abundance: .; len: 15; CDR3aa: CASSSNRGMNTEAFF; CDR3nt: TGTGCCAGCAGTTCAAACAGGGGGATGAACACTGAAGCTTTCTTT
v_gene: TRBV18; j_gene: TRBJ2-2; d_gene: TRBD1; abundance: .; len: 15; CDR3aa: CASSPGTGVTGELFF; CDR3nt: TGTGCCAGCTCGCCCGGGACAGGCGTTACCGGGGAGCTGTTTTTT
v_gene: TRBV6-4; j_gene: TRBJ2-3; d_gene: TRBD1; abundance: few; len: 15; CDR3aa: CASSPGTGVPDTQYF; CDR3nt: TGTGCCAGCAGTCCCGGGACAGGGGTCCCAGATACGCAGTATTTT
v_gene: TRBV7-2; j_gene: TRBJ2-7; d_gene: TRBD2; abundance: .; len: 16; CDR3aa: CASSLGLAGVAYEQYF; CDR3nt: TGTGCCAGCAGCTTGGGACTAGCGGGCGTCGCATACGAGCAGTACTTC
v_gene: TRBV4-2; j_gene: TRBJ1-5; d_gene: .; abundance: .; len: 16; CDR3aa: CASSQVGGTGNQPQHF; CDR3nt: TGTGCCAGCAGCCAAGTGGGGGGGACGGGCAATCAGCCCCAGCATTTT
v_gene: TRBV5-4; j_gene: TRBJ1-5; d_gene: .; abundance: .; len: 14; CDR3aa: CASRTPGSNQPQHF; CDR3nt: TGTGCCAGCAGAACCCCAGGATCCAATCAGCCCCAGCATTTT
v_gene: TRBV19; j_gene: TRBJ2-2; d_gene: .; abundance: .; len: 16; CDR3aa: CASSINLGSVTGELFF; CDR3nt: TGTGCCAGTAGTATAAATCTCGGGAGTGTCACCGGGGAGCTGTTTTTT
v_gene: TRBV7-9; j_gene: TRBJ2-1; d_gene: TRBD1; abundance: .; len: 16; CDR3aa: CASSPRGGQGAQEQFF; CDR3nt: TGTGCCAGCAGCCCACGCGGGGGACAGGGGGCTCAGGAGCAGTTCTTC
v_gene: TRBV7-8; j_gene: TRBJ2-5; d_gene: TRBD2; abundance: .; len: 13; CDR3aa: CASTPGGQETQYF; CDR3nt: TGTGCCAGTACCCCCGGGGGGCAAGAGACCCAGTACTTC
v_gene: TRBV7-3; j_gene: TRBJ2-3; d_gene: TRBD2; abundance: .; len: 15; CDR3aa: CASSLGLAGVDTQYF; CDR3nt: TGTGCCAGCAGCCTTGGACTAGCGGGAGTAGATACGCAGTATTTT
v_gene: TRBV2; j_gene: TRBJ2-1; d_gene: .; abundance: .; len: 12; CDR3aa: CASTRPRDEQFF; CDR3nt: TGTGCCAGCACCAGACCTAGAGATGAGCAGTTCTTC
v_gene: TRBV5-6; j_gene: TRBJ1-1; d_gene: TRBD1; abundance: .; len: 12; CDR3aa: CASKRTGTEAFF; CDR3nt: TGTGCCAGCAAACGGACAGGGACGGAGGCTTTCTTT
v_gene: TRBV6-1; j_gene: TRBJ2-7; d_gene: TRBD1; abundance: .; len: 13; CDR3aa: CASRGTEFYEQYF; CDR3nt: TGTGCCAGCAGGGGGACAGAGTTCTACGAGCAGTACTTC
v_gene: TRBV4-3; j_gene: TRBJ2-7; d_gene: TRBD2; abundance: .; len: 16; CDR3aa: CASSQNLAGEGNEQYF; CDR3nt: TGCGCCAGCAGCCAAAATCTAGCGGGAGAGGGAAACGAGCAGTACTTC
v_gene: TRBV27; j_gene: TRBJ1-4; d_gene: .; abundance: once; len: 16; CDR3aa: CASSLYGGVTNEKLFF; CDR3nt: TGTGCCAGCAGTTTATATGGGGGGGTGACTAATGAAAAACTGTTTTTT
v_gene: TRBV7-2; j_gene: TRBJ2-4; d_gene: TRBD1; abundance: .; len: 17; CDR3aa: CASSLVLTGGGKNIQYF; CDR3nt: TGTGCCAGCAGCTTAGTACTGACAGGGGGTGGCAAAAACATTCAGTACTTC
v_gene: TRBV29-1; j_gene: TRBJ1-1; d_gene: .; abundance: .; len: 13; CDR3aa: CSVEKGLNTEAFF; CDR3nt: TGCAGCGTTGAAAAGGGACTTAACACTGAAGCTTTCTTT
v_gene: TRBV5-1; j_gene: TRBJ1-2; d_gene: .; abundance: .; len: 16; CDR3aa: CASSGAGASASSGYTF; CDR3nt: TGCGCCAGCAGCGGGGCGGGGGCATCTGCTTCGTCCGGCTACACCTTC
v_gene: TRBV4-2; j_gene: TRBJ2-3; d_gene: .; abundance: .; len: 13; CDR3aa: CASSQTSTDTQYF; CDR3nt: TGTGCCAGCAGCCAAACTAGCACAGATACGCAGTATTTT
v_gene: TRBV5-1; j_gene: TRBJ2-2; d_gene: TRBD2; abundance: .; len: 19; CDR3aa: CASSLVMLAGGRNTGELFF; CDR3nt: TGCGCCAGCAGCTTGGTTATGCTAGCGGGAGGACGAAACACCGGGGAGCTGTTTTTT
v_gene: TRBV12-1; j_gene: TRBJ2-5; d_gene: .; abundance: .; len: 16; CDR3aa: CASSTGGGQRGETQYF; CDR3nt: TGTGCCAGCAGCACAGGCGGGGGACAACGGGGAGAGACCCAGTACTTC
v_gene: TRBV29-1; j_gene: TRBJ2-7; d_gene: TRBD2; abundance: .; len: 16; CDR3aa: CSVVGLAGGPGYEQYF; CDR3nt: TGCAGCGTTGTGGGACTAGCGGGAGGGCCTGGCTACGAGCAGTACTTC